A selection of T cell receptor beta chains follows, all from one sample in a study of shared clonotypes between healthy human individuals. Clones were sequenced by immunoSEQ multiplex PCR, and TCRdb holds only the in-frame ones, with some missing. The sample lists about 680,000 clones, 92% occurring once. Sequencing used naive CD8+ T cells sorted from blood. All receptors come from a man younger than 40 in good health. CDR3s include the opening cysteine and the closing phenylalanine or tryptophan. The D gene is left open where the match is weak. Size is omitted from some rows. Given values are once, few, many or a class for expanded clones.

clone size | J gene | V gene | D gene | CDR3 length | CDR3 protein | CDR3 DNA
NA | TRBJ2-7 | TRBV2 | NA | 12 | CASIHGPYEQYF | TGTGCCAGCATACACGGACCCTACGAGCAGTACTTC
once | TRBJ2-7 | TRBV4-3 | TRBD2 | 13 | CASSQTSGYEQYF | TGCGCCAGCAGCCAAACTAGCGGGTACGAGCAGTACTTC
NA | TRBJ2-1 | TRBV6-6 | NA | 12 | CASSYSLGEQFF | TGTGCCAGCAGTTACTCCCTGGGAGAGCAGTTCTTC
NA | TRBJ2-3 | TRBV4-3 | TRBD2 | 17 | CASSHGTSGSSTDTQYF | TGCGCCAGCAGCCACGGGACTAGCGGGAGTAGCACAGATACGCAGTATTTT
NA | TRBJ1-1 | TRBV7-9 | NA | 14 | CASSLVGQTTEAFF | TGTGCCAGCAGCTTAGTAGGCCAAACCACTGAAGCTTTCTTT
NA | TRBJ2-7 | TRBV7-2 | NA | 15 | CASSLVMDLASEQYF | TGTGCCAGCAGCTTAGTAATGGACCTAGCATCCGAGCAGTACTTC
NA | TRBJ2-7 | TRBV5-1 | NA | 13 | CASSFGFSYEQYF | TGCGCCAGCAGCTTCGGGTTTAGCTACGAGCAGTACTTC
NA | TRBJ2-7 | TRBV5-1 | TRBD1 | 15 | CASSLRQGAGDEQYF | TGCGCCAGCAGCTTGCGGCAGGGGGCAGGGGACGAGCAGTACTTC
NA | TRBJ1-1 | TRBV4-3 | NA | 14 | CASSQDGGLTEAFF | TGCGCCAGCAGCCAAGATGGGGGTCTCACTGAAGCTTTCTTT
NA | TRBJ1-4 | TRBV7-9 | TRBD1 | 16 | CASSRTQGVKNEKLFF | TGTGCCAGCAGCCGAACACAGGGGGTGAAGAATGAAAAACTGTTTTTT
NA | TRBJ2-1 | TRBV7-8 | TRBD1 | 14 | CASSPQGTGNEQFF | TGTGCCAGCAGCCCTCAAGGGACAGGGAATGAGCAGTTCTTC
NA | TRBJ2-7 | TRBV19 | TRBD2 | 18 | CASSTTQGLAGNGGEQYF | TGTGCCAGTAGTACAACACAAGGACTAGCGGGGAACGGGGGCGAGCAGTACTTC
NA | TRBJ1-4 | TRBV6-5 | TRBD1 | 12 | CASRVATGVGFF | TGTGCCAGCAGGGTTGCGACAGGGGTCGGTTTTTTT
NA | TRBJ2-7 | TRBV4-1 | NA | 15 | CASSQDRGMSYEQYF | TGCGCCAGCAGCCAAGATCGAGGGATGTCCTACGAGCAGTACTTC
NA | TRBJ2-1 | TRBV7-6 | TRBD2 | 17 | CASSSDGTSASYNEQFF | TGTGCCAGCAGCTCCGATGGGACTAGTGCCTCCTACAATGAGCAGTTCTTC
NA | TRBJ2-7 | TRBV6-6 | NA | 15 | CASSYSNPAHYEQYF | TGTGCCAGCAGTTACTCGAACCCAGCCCACTACGAGCAGTACTTC
NA | TRBJ2-1 | TRBV11-2 | TRBD1 | 15 | CASSFDRGGYNEQFF | TGTGCCAGCAGCTTCGACAGGGGTGGTTACAATGAGCAGTTCTTC
NA | TRBJ2-1 | TRBV7-9 | NA | 15 | CASSFKGSSYNEQFF | TGTGCCAGCAGCTTTAAGGGGAGCTCCTACAATGAGCAGTTCTTC
NA | TRBJ2-1 | TRBV9 | TRBD2 | 15 | CASSEGLADHNEQFF | TGTGCCAGCAGCGAGGGACTAGCGGATCATAATGAGCAGTTCTTC
NA | TRBJ2-2 | TRBV29-1 | NA | 13 | CSVERYDTGELFF | TGCAGCGTTGAACGCTACGACACCGGGGAGCTGTTTTTT
NA | TRBJ2-2 | TRBV25-1 | NA | 14 | CASSETTSTGELFF | TGTGCCAGCAGTGAAACGACTTCCACCGGGGAGCTGTTTTTT
many | TRBJ2-1 | TRBV6-4 | TRBD2 | 14 | CASQRTSGANEQFF | TGTGCCAGCCAGAGGACTAGCGGAGCCAATGAGCAGTTCTTC
NA | TRBJ2-1 | TRBV2 | NA | 16 | CASTTPQGSSYNEQFF | TGTGCCAGCACCACCCCCCAGGGCAGCTCCTACAATGAGCAGTTCTTC
NA | TRBJ2-1 | TRBV9 | TRBD2 | 16 | CASSPFLAGGDNEQFF | TGTGCCAGCAGCCCCTTCCTAGCGGGAGGGGACAATGAGCAGTTCTTC
NA | TRBJ2-7 | TRBV15 | NA | 15 | CATSRYNTGSYEQYF | TGTGCCACCAGCAGATATAACACAGGGTCCTACGAGCAGTACTTC
NA | TRBJ1-1 | TRBV30 | TRBD1 | 17 | CAWSARTGIIMNTEAFF | TGTGCCTGGAGTGCCCGGACAGGGATAATAATGAACACTGAAGCTTTCTTT
NA | TRBJ2-1 | TRBV27 | NA | 12 | CASSASYNEQFF | TGTGCCAGCAGTGCCTCCTACAATGAGCAGTTCTTC
NA | TRBJ2-5 | TRBV6-5 | TRBD2 | 16 | CASSYSAGLALETQYF | TGTGCCAGCAGTTACAGCGCGGGACTAGCGCTCGAGACCCAGTACTTC
NA | TRBJ2-7 | TRBV10-3 | NA | 14 | CAISEVEAPYEQYF | TGTGCCATCAGTGAGGTTGAAGCTCCTTACGAGCAGTACTTC
NA | TRBJ2-1 | TRBV29-1 | NA | 14 | CSVVQVGGNDEQFF | TGCAGCGTTGTTCAGGTGGGGGGCAACGATGAGCAGTTCTTC
NA | TRBJ1-1 | TRBV5-1 | NA | 14 | CASRPGHLNTEAFF | TGCGCCAGCAGGCCGGGACACCTGAACACTGAAGCTTTCTTT
NA | TRBJ2-7 | TRBV28 | NA | 16 | CASSTNNRAWSYEQYF | TGTGCCAGCAGTACTAATAACAGGGCCTGGTCCTACGAGCAGTACTTC
once | TRBJ2-4 | TRBV27 | TRBD2 | 17 | CASSPQASGIYLNIQYF | TGTGCCAGCAGTCCCCAGGCTAGCGGCATTTACCTTAACATTCAGTACTTC
NA | TRBJ2-7 | TRBV27 | TRBD2 | 15 | CASSWTSGRAYEQYF | TGTGCCAGCAGTTGGACTAGCGGGAGGGCCTACGAGCAGTACTTC
NA | TRBJ2-3 | TRBV5-1 | NA | 15 | CASSGDFSYTDTQYF | TGCGCCAGCAGTGGGGACTTCTCATACACAGATACGCAGTATTTT